Sequencing of this T cell receptor beta chain was carried out in a study of T cell repertoires in aging, cancer and after chemotherapy. TCR beta rearrangements were amplified from peripheral blood genomic DNA. Germline V gene sequence: CDR1 SQVTM, CDR2 ANQGSEA. The CDR3 totals 17 residues. V lost 7 bases and J 0 bases, leaving 21 bases between the germline ends. Multiplex touch-down PCR with TRB-A/B primers amplified rearranged V-D-J TRB sequences. TCRdb redid the calling of the multiplex PCR reads with MiXCR, one entry per CDR3 protein. The sample has more than 8,500 distinct CDR3 sequences; about two fifths are singletons. Study findings and constraints: Across the chemotherapy interval, each cancer cohort showed higher median generation probability, suggesting thymic rebound.

As to this clonotype: Its target is not known.

This TCR was sampled from a human donor with a solid tumor. The V call is TRBV29-1, the J call TRBJ2-2, with a tentative D call TRBD2 (6 bases). Sequenced input: blood. For the CDR3, the DNA is TGCAGCGCCAAAAAGGTGGACGGCGGGGCGAACACCGGGGAGCTGTTTTTT. As protein: CSAKKVDGGANTGELFF.